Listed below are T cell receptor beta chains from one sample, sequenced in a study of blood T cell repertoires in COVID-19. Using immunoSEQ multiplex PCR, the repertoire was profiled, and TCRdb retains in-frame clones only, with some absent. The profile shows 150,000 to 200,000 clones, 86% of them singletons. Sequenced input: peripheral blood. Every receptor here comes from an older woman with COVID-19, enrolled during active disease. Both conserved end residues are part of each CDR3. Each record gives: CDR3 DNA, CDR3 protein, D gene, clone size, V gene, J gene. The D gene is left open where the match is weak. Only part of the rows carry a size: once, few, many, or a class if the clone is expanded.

TGCAGCGGCGGACAGGGCTACGAGCAGTACTTC	CSGGQGYEQYF	TRBD1	few	TRBV29-1	TRBJ2-7
TGTGCCAGCAGAACCTCCCCGAGACAGGGGGACCACGAGCAGTACTTC	CASRTSPRQGDHEQYF	TRBD1	-	TRBV7-9	TRBJ2-7
TGTGCCAGCAGCATTTTCTTGGGCGGGGGTCAGCCCCAGCATTTT	CASSIFLGGGQPQHF	-	few	TRBV5-6	TRBJ1-5
TGTGCCAGTAGGCATAGGACAGGGGCGAATCAGCCCCAGCATTTT	CASRHRTGANQPQHF	TRBD1	-	TRBV19	TRBJ1-5
TGTGCCAGCTCACCACGCAAGGGACAGGGTGAGGGCTACACCTTC	CASSPRKGQGEGYTF	TRBD1	-	TRBV18	TRBJ1-2
TGTGCCAGCAGCCAATATACTAGCGAGCAAGAGACCCAGTACTTC	CASSQYTSEQETQYF	TRBD2	-	TRBV4-2	TRBJ2-5
TGTGCCAGCAGCTTTCTCCTACCCGGGAACACCATATATTTT	CASSFLLPGNTIYF	-	-	TRBV7-9	TRBJ1-3
TGTGCCAGCAGCTTAGAAAGTGGCACCTCCTACGAGCAGTACTTC	CASSLESGTSYEQYF	-	once	TRBV11-3	TRBJ2-7
TGTGCCAGCAGCTGGGACAGCTCTGGGGCCAACGTCCTGACTTTC	CASSWDSSGANVLTF	TRBD1	once	TRBV5-8	TRBJ2-6
TGTGCCACCAGTTTGGGAGGGGTCACTGAAGCTTTCTTT	CATSLGGVTEAFF	-	few	TRBV24-1	TRBJ1-1
TGTGCCAGCAGCCGGGACAGCTACAATGAGCAGTTCTTC	CASSRDSYNEQFF	TRBD1	-	TRBV7-2	TRBJ2-1
TGTGCCACCAGCAGCCCCGGGACAGGGTACACTGAAGCTTTCTTT	CATSSPGTGYTEAFF	TRBD1	-	TRBV15	TRBJ1-1
TGCGCCAGCAGCCTACTGGACAGGGGATCCTACGAGCAGTACTTC	CASSLLDRGSYEQYF	TRBD1	-	TRBV4-1	TRBJ2-7
TGTGCCAGCATTTACTCCGAGGTGACTCCTTACGAGCAGTACTTC	CASIYSEVTPYEQYF	-	-	TRBV6-6	TRBJ2-7
TGTGCCAGCAGCCTCGACTCGAGCTCCTACGAGCAGTACTTC	CASSLDSSSYEQYF	-	once	TRBV5-4	TRBJ2-7
TGTGCCAGCAGCTTATTGGGCCAGCCCCAGCATTTT	CASSLLGQPQHF	-	-	TRBV5-4	TRBJ1-5
TGTGCCAGCAGTCATAGGGGGTTCAAGAGGGCAAACTCCTACGAGCAGTACTTC	CASSHRGFKRANSYEQYF	-	-	TRBV6-6	TRBJ2-7
TGTGCCAGCCTGACAGCCTCTGGAAACACCATATATTTT	CASLTASGNTIYF	-	-	TRBV28	TRBJ1-3
TGTGCCAGCAGCCGGGGGGGAGTCCCCGGTAACTATGGCTACACCTTC	CASSRGGVPGNYGYTF	-	-	TRBV6-2/TRBV6-3	TRBJ1-2
TGTGCCAGCATAGACACCCACTGGCGCTACGAGCAGTACTTC	CASIDTHWRYEQYF	-	-	TRBV6-5	TRBJ2-7
TGTGCCACCAGTGATCGTGCGGGCCCTAGCACAGATACGCAGTATTTT	CATSDRAGPSTDTQYF	-	-	TRBV24-1	TRBJ2-3
TGTGCCAGCAGCTTGGATAGAGGCTTTGGGGAAAAACTGTTTTTT	CASSLDRGFGEKLFF	-	-	TRBV11-2	TRBJ1-4
TGTGCCAGTAGTATAGTTGGGACAGGGGGCGATGAGCAGTACTTC	CASSIVGTGGDEQYF	TRBD1	-	TRBV19	TRBJ2-7
TGTGCCAGCACCCCCTCGGGGGTATATGAAAAACTGTTTTTT	CASTPSGVYEKLFF	-	-	TRBV28	TRBJ1-4
TGTGCCAGCAGTCTAGCGGGAGTAGGGAATGAGCAGTTCTTC	CASSLAGVGNEQFF	TRBD2	-	TRBV6-5	TRBJ2-1
TGTGCCAGCAGCTTTGGAGGCGATGGCTACACCTTC	CASSFGGDGYTF	-	-	TRBV7-8	TRBJ1-2
TGCAGCGCCTCACTAGCTCAAGAGACCCAGTACTTC	CSASLAQETQYF	-	-	TRBV29-1	TRBJ2-5
TGTGCCAGCAGCTTGGAACCTAGCGGGACACAAGAGACCCAGTACTTC	CASSLEPSGTQETQYF	TRBD2	-	TRBV5-4	TRBJ2-5
TGCGCCAGCAGCCAAGTAGCAATCAACTCGAACACTGAAGCTTTCTTT	CASSQVAINSNTEAFF	-	-	TRBV4-1	TRBJ1-1
TGTGCCACCAGCAGAGGTGGGGGGTATGGCTACACCTTC	CATSRGGGYGYTF	-	-	TRBV15	TRBJ1-2
TGTGCCAGCCTCGGGACAGGGTACACCTTC	CASLGTGYTF	TRBD1	-	TRBV19	TRBJ1-2
TGTGCCAGCACCGTAGCGGGACCCGTCACAGATACGCAGTATTTT	CASTVAGPVTDTQYF	TRBD2	-	TRBV27	TRBJ2-3
TGTGCCAGCAGCTCGGGCGGGGAGAACTATGGCTACACCTTC	CASSSGGENYGYTF	-	-	TRBV5-6	TRBJ1-2
TGCGCCAGCAGCCAAGCATCGGAGGACAATGAGCAGTTCTTC	CASSQASEDNEQFF	-	once	TRBV4-3	TRBJ2-1
TGTGCCAGCAGTGGCGGGAGTTCAGGCACAGATACGCAGTATTTT	CASSGGSSGTDTQYF	TRBD2	-	TRBV6-6	TRBJ2-3
TGTGCCAGTGCGGGGGTTTACGAGCAGTACTTC	CASAGVYEQYF	TRBD2	once	TRBV12-3/TRBV12-4	TRBJ2-7
TGTGCCAGCAGCATACAGGGATCTACTGGAGCTTTCTTT	CASSIQGSTGAFF	-	-	TRBV6-5	TRBJ1-1